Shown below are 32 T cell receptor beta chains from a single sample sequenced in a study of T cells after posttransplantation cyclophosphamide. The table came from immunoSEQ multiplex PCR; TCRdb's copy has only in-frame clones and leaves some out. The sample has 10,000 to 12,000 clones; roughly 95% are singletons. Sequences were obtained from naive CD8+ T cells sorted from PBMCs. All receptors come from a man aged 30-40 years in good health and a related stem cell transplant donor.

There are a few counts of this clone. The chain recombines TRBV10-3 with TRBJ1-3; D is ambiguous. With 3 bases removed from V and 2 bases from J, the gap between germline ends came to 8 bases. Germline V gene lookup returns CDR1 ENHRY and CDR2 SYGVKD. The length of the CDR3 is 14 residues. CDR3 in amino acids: CAISDPGTGNTIYF. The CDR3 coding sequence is TGTGCCATCAGTGACCCGGGGACTGGAAACACCATATATTTT.

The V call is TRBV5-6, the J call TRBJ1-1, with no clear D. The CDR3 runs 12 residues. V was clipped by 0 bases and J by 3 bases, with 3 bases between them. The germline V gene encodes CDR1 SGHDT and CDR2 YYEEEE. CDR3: CASSLGDTEAFF. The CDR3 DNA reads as TGTGCCAGCAGCTTGGGAGACACTGAAGCTTTCTTT.

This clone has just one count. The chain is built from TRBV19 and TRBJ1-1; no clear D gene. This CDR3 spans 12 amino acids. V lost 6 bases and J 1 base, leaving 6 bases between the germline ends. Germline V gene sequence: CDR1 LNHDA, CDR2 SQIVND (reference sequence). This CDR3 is CASRWQNTEAFF. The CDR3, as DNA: TGTGCCAGTAGATGGCAGAACACTGAAGCTTTCTTT.

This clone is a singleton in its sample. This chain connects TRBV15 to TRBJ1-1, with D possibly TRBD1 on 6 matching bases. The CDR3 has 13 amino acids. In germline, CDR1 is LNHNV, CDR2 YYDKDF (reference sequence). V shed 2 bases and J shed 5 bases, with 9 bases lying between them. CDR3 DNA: TGTGCCACCAGCAGACCTAGGGGGACTGAAGCTTTCTTT. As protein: CATSRPRGTEAFF.

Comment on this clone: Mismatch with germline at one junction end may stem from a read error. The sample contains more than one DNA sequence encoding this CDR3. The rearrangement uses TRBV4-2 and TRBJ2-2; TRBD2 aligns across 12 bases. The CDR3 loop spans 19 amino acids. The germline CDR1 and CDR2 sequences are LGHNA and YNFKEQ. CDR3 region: CASSQETLAGGFYTGELFF. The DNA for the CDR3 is TGTGCCAGCAGCCAAGAGACACTAGCGGGGGGATTTTACACCGGGGAGCTGTTTTTC.

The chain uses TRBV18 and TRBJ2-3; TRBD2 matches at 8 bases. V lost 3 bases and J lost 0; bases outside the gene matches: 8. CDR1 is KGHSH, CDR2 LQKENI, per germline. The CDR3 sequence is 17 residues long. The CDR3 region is CASSPTLAATSTDTQYF. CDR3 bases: TGTGCCAGCTCACCCACACTAGCGGCAACTAGCACAGATACGCAGTATTTT.

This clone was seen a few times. The CDR3 DNA follows: TGTGCCAGCAGTGAAGGCTGGACTGGAGATTCTGAAAAACTGTTTTTT. Protein sequence: CASSEGWTGDSEKLFF. The chain has TRBV2 and TRBJ1-4; D call uncertain. This CDR3 comprises 16 residues. Trimming removed 1 base at V and 7 bases at J, with 16 bases between. The germline CDR1 and CDR2 sequences are SNHLY and FYNNEI.

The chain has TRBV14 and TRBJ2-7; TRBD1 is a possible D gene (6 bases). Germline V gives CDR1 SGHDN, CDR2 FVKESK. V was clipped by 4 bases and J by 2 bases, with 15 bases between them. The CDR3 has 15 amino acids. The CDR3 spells CASSPFGRGAYEQYF. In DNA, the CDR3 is TGTGCCAGCAGCCCCTTCGGCAGGGGCGCCTACGAGCAGTACTTC. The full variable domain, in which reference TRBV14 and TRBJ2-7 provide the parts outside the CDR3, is EAGVTQFPSHSVIEKGQTVTLRCDPISGHDNLYWYRRVMGKEIKFLLHFVKESKQDESGMPNNRFLAERTGGTYSTLKVQPAELEDSGVYFCASSPFGRGAYEQYFGPGTRLTVT.

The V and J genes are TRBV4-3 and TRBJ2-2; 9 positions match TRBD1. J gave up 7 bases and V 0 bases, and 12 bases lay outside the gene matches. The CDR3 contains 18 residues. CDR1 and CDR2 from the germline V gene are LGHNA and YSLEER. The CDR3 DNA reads TGCGCCAGCAGCCAAGACGCGGCGACCGGGACAGGGATCGGGGAGCTGTTTTTT. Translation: CASSQDAATGTGIGELFF.

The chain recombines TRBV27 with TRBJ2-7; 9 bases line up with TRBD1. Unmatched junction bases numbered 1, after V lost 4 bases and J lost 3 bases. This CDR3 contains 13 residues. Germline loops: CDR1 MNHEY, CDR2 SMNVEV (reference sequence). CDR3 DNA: TGTGCCAGCAGTTCGGGACAGGGCTACGAGCAGTACTTC. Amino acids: CASSSGQGYEQYF.

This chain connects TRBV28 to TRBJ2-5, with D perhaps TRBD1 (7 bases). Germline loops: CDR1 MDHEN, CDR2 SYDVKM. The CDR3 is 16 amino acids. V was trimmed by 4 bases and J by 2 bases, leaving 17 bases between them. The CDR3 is CASSSSLRGDQETQYF. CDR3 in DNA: TGTGCCAGCAGTTCCTCCCTCAGGGGGGATCAAGAGACCCAGTACTTC.

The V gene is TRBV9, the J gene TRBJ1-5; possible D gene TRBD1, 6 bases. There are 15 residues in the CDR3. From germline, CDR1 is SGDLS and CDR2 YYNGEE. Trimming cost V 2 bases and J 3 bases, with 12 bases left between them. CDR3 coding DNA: TGTGCCAGCAGCGTCTCTGGACAGCTCAATCAGCCCCAGCATTTT. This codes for CASSVSGQLNQPQHF.

The CDR3 DNA reads as TGTGCCAGCAGCCTCTACTCGGGTACGCCAGAGCAGTTCTTC. Its protein product is CASSLYSGTPEQFF. This chain uses TRBV11-3 with TRBJ2-1; D not certain. The CDR3 covers 14 residues. From germline, CDR1 is SGHNT and CDR2 YENEEA. V was trimmed by 5 bases and J by 10 bases, leaving 18 bases between them.

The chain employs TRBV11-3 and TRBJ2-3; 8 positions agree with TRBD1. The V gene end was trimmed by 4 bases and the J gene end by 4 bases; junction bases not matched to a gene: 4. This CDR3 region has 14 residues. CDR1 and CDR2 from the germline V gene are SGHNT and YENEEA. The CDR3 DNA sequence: TGTGCCAGCAGCTCCCGGGACAGGTCAGATACGCAGTATTTT. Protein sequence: CASSSRDRSDTQYF.

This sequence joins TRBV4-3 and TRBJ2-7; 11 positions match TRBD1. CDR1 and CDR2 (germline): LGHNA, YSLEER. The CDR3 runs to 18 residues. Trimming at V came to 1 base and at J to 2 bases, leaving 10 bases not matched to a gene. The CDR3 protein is CASSQGDRGFPQPYEQYF. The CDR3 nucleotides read TGCGCCAGCAGCCAAGGGGACAGGGGGTTTCCCCAACCCTACGAGCAGTACTTC.

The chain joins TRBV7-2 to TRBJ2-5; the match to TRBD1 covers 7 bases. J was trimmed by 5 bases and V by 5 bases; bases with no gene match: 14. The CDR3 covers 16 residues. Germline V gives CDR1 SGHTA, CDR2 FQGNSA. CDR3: CASSSQDRALWETQYF. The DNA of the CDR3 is TGTGCCAGCAGCAGCCAAGACAGGGCCCTCTGGGAGACCCAGTACTTC.

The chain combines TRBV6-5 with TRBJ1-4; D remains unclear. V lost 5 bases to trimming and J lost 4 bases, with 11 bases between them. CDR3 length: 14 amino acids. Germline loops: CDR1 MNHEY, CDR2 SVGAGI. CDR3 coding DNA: TGTGCCAGCAGTGCCGTGGCCCTTAATGAAAAACTGTTTTTT. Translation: CASSAVALNEKLFF.

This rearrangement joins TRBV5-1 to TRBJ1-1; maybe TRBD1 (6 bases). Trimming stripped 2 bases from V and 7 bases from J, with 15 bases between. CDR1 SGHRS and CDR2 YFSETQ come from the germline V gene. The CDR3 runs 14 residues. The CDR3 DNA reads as TGCGCCAGCAGCTTAAGGGGACACTCCTATGAAGCTTTCTTT. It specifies CASSLRGHSYEAFF.

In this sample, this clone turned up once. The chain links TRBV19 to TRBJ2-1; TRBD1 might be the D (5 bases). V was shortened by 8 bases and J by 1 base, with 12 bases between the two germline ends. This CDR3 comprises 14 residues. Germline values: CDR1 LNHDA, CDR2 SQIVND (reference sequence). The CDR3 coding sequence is TGTGCCAGTCAGGACATTCTATCCTACAATGAGCAGTTCTTC. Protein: CASQDILSYNEQFF.

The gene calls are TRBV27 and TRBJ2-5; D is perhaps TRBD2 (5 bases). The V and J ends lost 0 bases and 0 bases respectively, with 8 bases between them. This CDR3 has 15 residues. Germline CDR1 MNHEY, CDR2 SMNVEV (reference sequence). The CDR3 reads CASSLSPADQETQYF. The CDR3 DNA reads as TGTGCCAGCAGTTTATCCCCAGCGGACCAAGAGACCCAGTACTTC.

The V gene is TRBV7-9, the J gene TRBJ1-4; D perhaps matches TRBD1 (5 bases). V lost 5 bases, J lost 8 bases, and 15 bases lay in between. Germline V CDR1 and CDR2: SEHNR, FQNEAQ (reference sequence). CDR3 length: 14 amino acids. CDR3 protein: CASSPRGWREKLFF. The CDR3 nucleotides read TGTGCCAGCAGCCCACGGGGGTGGAGGGAAAAACTGTTTTTT.

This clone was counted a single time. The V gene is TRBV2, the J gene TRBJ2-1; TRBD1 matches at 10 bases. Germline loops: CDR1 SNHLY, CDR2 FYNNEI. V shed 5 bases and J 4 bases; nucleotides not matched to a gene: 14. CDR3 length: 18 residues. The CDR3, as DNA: TGTGCCAGCAGTCCAGACCCGGGACAGGGGAAGTTGTACAATGAGCAGTTCTTC. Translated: CASSPDPGQGKLYNEQFF.

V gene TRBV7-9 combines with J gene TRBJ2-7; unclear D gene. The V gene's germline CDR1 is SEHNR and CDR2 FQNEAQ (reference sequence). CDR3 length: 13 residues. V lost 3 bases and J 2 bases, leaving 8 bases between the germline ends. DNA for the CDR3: TGTGCCAGCAGCTTCCAGGAAACCTACGAGCAGTACTTC. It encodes CASSFQETYEQYF.

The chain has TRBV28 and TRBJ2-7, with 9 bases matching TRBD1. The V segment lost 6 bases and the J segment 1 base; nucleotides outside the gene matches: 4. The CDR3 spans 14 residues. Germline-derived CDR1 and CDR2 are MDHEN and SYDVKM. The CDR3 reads CASRAGQGSYEQYF. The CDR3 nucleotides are TGTGCCAGCAGGGCGGGACAGGGATCCTACGAGCAGTACTTC.

The CDR3 nucleotides read TGTGCCAGCAGCCCCACTGGGCGGGGGGGCCCCCAAGAGACCCAGTACTTC. As protein: CASSPTGRGGPQETQYF. The chain has TRBV9 and TRBJ2-5; 9 positions match TRBD2. The germline V gene encodes CDR1 SGDLS and CDR2 YYNGEE. This CDR3 comprises 17 residues. Losses at the gene ends were 4 bases for V and 1 base for J; bases not matched to a gene: 11.

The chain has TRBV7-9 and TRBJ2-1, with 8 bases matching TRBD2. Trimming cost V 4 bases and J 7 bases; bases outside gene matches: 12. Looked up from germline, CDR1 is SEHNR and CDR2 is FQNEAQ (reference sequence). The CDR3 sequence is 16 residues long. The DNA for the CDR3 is TGTGCCAGCAGCTCGCTCTCCAGCGGGGGATGGAATGAGCAGTTCTTC. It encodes CASSSLSSGGWNEQFF.

The CDR3 DNA sequence: TGTGCCAGCAGCTCGTTCGGCCGGGGGAACGGTGGCTACACCTTC. Translation: CASSSFGRGNGGYTF. This chain connects TRBV7-2 to TRBJ1-2; weak D call: TRBD1 (5 bases). The CDR3 spans 15 residues. The V and J ends lost 4 bases and 7 bases respectively, with 19 bases between them. Germline V gives CDR1 SGHTA, CDR2 FQGNSA.

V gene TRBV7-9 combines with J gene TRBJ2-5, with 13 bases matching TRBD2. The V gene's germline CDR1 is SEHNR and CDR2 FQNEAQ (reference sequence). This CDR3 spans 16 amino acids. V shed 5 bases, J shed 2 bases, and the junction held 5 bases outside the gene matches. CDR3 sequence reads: CASSPGLAGVQETQYF. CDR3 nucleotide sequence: TGTGCCAGCAGCCCCGGACTAGCGGGGGTACAAGAGACCCAGTACTTC.

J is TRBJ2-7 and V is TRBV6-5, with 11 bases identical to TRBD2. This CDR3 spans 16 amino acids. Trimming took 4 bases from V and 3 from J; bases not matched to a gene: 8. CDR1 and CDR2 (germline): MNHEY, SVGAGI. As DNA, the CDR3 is TGTGCCAGCAGTTCCTTTCTAGCGGGGGGACTCTACGAGCAGTACTTC. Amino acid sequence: CASSSFLAGGLYEQYF.

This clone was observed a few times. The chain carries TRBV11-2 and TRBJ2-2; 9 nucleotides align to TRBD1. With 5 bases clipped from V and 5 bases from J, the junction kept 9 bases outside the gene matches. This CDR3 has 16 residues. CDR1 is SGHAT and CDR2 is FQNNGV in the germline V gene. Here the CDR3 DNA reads TGTGCCAGCAGCCAGGGACAGGGTTCAGGTACCGGGGAGCTGTTTTTT. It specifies CASSQGQGSGTGELFF.

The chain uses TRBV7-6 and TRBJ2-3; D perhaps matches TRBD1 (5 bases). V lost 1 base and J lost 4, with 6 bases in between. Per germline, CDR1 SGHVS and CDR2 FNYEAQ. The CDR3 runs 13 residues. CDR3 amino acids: CASSLGGPDTQYF. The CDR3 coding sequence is TGTGCCAGCAGCTTAGGGGGCCCAGATACGCAGTATTTT. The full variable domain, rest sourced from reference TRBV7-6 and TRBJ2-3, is GAGVSQSPRYKVTKRGQDVALRCDPISGHVSLYWYRQALGQGPEFLTYFNYEAQQDKSGLPNDRFSAERPEGSISTLTIQRTEQRDSAMYRCASSLGGPDTQYFGPGTRLTVL.

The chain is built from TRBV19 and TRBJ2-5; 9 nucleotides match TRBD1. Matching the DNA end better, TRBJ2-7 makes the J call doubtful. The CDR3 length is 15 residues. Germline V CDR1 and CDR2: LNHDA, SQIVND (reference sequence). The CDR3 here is CASTEGQGGSYEQYF. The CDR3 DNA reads TGTGCCAGTACCGAGGGACAGGGAGGATCCTACGAGCAGTACTTC.